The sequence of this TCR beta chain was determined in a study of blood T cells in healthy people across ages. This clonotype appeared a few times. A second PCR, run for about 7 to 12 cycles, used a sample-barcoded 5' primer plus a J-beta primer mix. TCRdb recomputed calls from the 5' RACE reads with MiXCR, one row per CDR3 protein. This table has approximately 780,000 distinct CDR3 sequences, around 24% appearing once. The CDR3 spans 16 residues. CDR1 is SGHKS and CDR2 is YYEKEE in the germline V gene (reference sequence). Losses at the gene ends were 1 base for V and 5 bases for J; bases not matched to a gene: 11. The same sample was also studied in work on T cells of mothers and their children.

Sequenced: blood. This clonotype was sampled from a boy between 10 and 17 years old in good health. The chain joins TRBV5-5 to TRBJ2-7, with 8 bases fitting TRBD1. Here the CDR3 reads CASSLSMGQVLHEQYF. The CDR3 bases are TGTGCCAGCAGCTTGAGTATGGGACAGGTCTTACACGAGCAGTACTTC.